The 20 T cell receptor beta chains below all came from one sample that was sequenced in a study of blood T cell repertoires in COVID-19. The assay was immunoSEQ multiplex PCR, and TCRdb's table has in-frame clones only and misses some. The sample holds around 230,000 clones; 83% are singletons and the top ten take 2.5% to 3%. The sample taken for sequencing was peripheral blood. The receptors shown here come from a woman in her forties with active or convalescent COVID-19.

This chain connects TRBV19 to TRBJ2-7, with a possible D match to TRBD2 (6 bases). The CDR3 is made up of 15 amino acids. Germline V CDR1 and CDR2: LNHDA, SQIVND (reference sequence). V gave up 6 bases and J gave up 0 bases, with 15 bases separating them. CDR3 sequence (DNA): TGTGCCAGTAGCCAGACTAGGATCGGCTCCTACGAGCAGTACTTC. Its protein product is CASSQTRIGSYEQYF.

This clone appeared a single time. The V call is TRBV7-8, the J call TRBJ2-3; 12 bases match TRBD2. The V and J ends lost 4 bases and 6 bases, in that order; junction bases with no gene match: 8. The CDR3 contains 16 residues. The germline V gene encodes CDR1 SGHVS and CDR2 FQNEAQ. The CDR3 nucleotides read TGTGCCAGCAGCTACGGACTAGCGGGGTCGAAGGATACGCAGTATTTT. Protein: CASSYGLAGSKDTQYF.

This clone was detected ten times or more. The chain combines TRBV15 with TRBJ1-5, with D unresolved. Germline V CDR1 and CDR2: LNHNV, YYDKDF (reference sequence). Trimming shortened V by 0 bases and J by 7 bases, and 13 bases separated the two germline ends. The CDR3 has 15 amino acids. The CDR3 protein is CATSRDTPGGQPQHF. CDR3 bases: TGTGCCACCAGCAGAGACACCCCGGGCGGGCAGCCCCAGCATTTT.

This sequence joins TRBV13 and TRBJ1-5; maybe TRBD1 (5 bases). With 3 bases removed from V and 2 bases from J, the gap between germline ends came to 11 bases. Germline V gene sequence: CDR1 PRHDT, CDR2 FYEKMQ (reference sequence). The CDR3 extends over 15 amino acids. CDR3 amino acids: CASSFQGGGNQPQHF. Here the CDR3 DNA reads TGTGCCAGCAGCTTCCAGGGAGGCGGCAATCAGCCCCAGCATTTT.

The chain carries TRBV27 and TRBJ2-5; perhaps TRBD2 as D (6 bases). Trimming shortened V by 8 bases and J by 2 bases, and 15 bases separated the two germline ends. Germline CDR1 is MNHEY and CDR2 is SMNVEV (reference sequence). CDR3 length equals 14 residues. CDR3 region: CASAHASDQETQYF. As DNA, the CDR3 is TGTGCCAGCGCTCATGCTAGCGATCAAGAGACCCAGTACTTC.

In the case of this clone: Here the CDR3 omits its conserved ending phenylalanine or tryptophan, so a read error is the likely source. The DNA is omitted, as the CDR3 cannot be located on it reliably, and the CDR3 follows TCRdb's listing. The chain uses TRBV12-3 or TRBV12-4 and TRBJ1-4; the D segment call TRBD1 is taken from the table without a DNA check. The CDR3 contains 10 residues when both ends are counted. The CDR3 reads CASSFQAENS.

This clone turned up a few times. The chain has TRBV29-1 and TRBJ2-3, with D possibly matching TRBD2 (5 bases). In germline, CDR1 is SQVTM, CDR2 ANQGSEA. The CDR3 consists of 14 residues. Trimming removed 5 bases at V and 3 bases at J, with 15 bases between. The CDR3, as DNA: TGCAGCGTTCGTGGACGGGATCTTACAGATACGCAGTATTTT. Translated, it gives CSVRGRDLTDTQYF.

This chain connects TRBV7-9 to TRBJ1-1, with TRBD1 as a possible D gene (5 bases). The germline V and J ends were trimmed by 5 bases and 1 base, with 17 bases remaining between them. Germline-derived CDR1 and CDR2 are SEHNR and FQNEAQ (reference sequence). The CDR3 totals 16 residues. The CDR3 loop is CASSATYGRANTEAFF. CDR3 DNA sequence: TGTGCCAGCAGCGCTACCTACGGCAGGGCGAACACTGAAGCTTTCTTT.

There are a few counts of this clone. The gene calls are TRBV27 and TRBJ1-2, with D unresolved. The germline CDR1 and CDR2 sequences are MNHEY and SMNVEV (reference sequence). V dropped 6 bases and J dropped 2 bases, with 10 bases sitting between them. The CDR3 has 13 residues. This CDR3 reads CASSPEGNYGYTF. In DNA, the CDR3 is TGTGCCAGCAGCCCCGAGGGAAACTATGGCTACACCTTC.

This chain links TRBV25-1 with TRBJ2-3, with 7 bases that match TRBD2. Germline assignment: CDR1 MGHDK and CDR2 SYGVNS. CDR3 length equals 15 residues. Losses at the gene ends were 5 bases for V and 0 bases for J; bases not matched to a gene: 5. The CDR3 nucleotides are TGTGCCAGCAGTTACGGGGGGAAGAGCACAGATACGCAGTATTTT. Translation gives CASSYGGKSTDTQYF.

The chain couples TRBV5-1 to TRBJ1-2; the D gene is possibly TRBD1 (6 bases). CDR3 size: 14 residues. Per the germline V gene, CDR1 is SGHRS and CDR2 is YFSETQ. V was trimmed by 0 bases and J by 4 bases, leaving 10 bases between them. In nucleotides, the CDR3 is TGCGCCAGCAGCTTGGGACAGGAGATCTATGGCTACACCTTC. Its translation is CASSLGQEIYGYTF.

The rearrangement uses TRBV10-3 and TRBJ2-3, with 7 nucleotides matching TRBD2. V lost 2 bases, J lost 0 bases, and 5 bases stayed unmatched. This CDR3 contains 16 residues. Germline V gene lookup returns CDR1 ENHRY and CDR2 SYGVKD. The chain's CDR3 is CAISELAGESTDTQYF. For the CDR3, the DNA is TGTGCCATCAGTGAGCTTGCGGGAGAAAGCACAGATACGCAGTATTTT.

This sequence joins TRBV30 and TRBJ1-1, with D perhaps matching TRBD1 (6 bases). The ends were cut back, 1 base at V and 0 bases at J, with 9 bases in the middle. The CDR3 consists of 14 residues. Germline assignment: CDR1 GTSNPN and CDR2 SVGIG (reference sequence). This CDR3 reads CAWSGGHLNTEAFF. CDR3 coding DNA: TGTGCCTGGAGTGGGGGACACTTGAACACTGAAGCTTTCTTT.

The chain carries TRBV25-1 and TRBJ2-1; 7 bases align to TRBD2. The CDR3 runs 15 residues. Germline-derived CDR1 and CDR2 are MGHDK and SYGVNS. V shed 3 bases and J 3 bases; nucleotides not matched to a gene: 5. DNA of the CDR3: TGTGCCAGCAGTGACTTAGCGGGCCTCTACAATGAGCAGTTCTTC. Residues: CASSDLAGLYNEQFF.

CDR3 loop: CASSLEGQGVETQYF. CDR3 coding DNA: TGTGCCAGCAGCTTGGAGGGACAAGGGGTAGAGACCCAGTACTTC. The chain couples TRBV5-6 to TRBJ2-5, with D possibly TRBD1 on 6 matching bases. The CDR3 is 15 amino acids. Trimming removed 0 bases from V and 4 bases from J, with 13 bases in between. CDR1 is SGHDT, CDR2 YYEEEE, per germline.

The V and J genes are TRBV5-6 and TRBJ1-2, with D hard to call. The CDR3 consists of 15 residues. Germline values: CDR1 SGHDT, CDR2 YYEEEE. V was pared by 2 bases and J by 8 bases, with 19 bases between. The DNA of the CDR3 is TGTGCCAGCAGCTTATTGGTTGTCGGGGTCGGGGGCTACACCTTC. It yields the protein CASSLLVVGVGGYTF.

V usage is TRBV5-5 and J usage is TRBJ2-1; D is unclear. The V gene's germline CDR1 is SGHKS and CDR2 YYEKEE (reference sequence). The CDR3 has 15 residues. Trimming pared 4 bases from V and 9 bases from J, leaving 20 bases between. CDR3 residues: CASSPIDGSILEQFF. CDR3 DNA: TGTGCCAGCAGCCCCATCGACGGGTCAATACTTGAGCAGTTCTTC.

V usage is TRBV24-1 and J usage is TRBJ1-5; 10 bases match TRBD1. Germline V lookup: CDR1 KGHDR, CDR2 SFDVKD. This CDR3 comprises 14 residues. V shed 7 bases and J 4 bases; nucleotides not matched to a gene: 3. The DNA for the CDR3 is TGTGCCACCAGAGGACAGGGGGGGAATCAGCCCCAGCATTTT. This translates into CATRGQGGNQPQHF.

The V gene is TRBV19, the J gene TRBJ1-2, with TRBD1 as a possible D gene (6 bases). In germline, CDR1 is LNHDA, CDR2 SQIVND (reference sequence). V lost 4 bases and J lost 6, with 9 bases in between. CDR3 length equals 12 residues. This CDR3 is CASSKDRHGYTF. CDR3 in DNA: TGTGCCAGTAGTAAGGACAGACATGGCTACACCTTC.

Details on this clone: The junction differs from germline at one of its ends, possibly a read error. The chain is built from TRBV7-7 and TRBJ2-2, with D perhaps matching TRBD1 (7 bases). The germline gives CDR1 SSHAT, CDR2 FNYEAQ (reference sequence). The CDR3 covers 15 residues. The CDR3 DNA reads TGTGCTAGCAGCTTAGGAGGGGGCCACACCGGGGAGCTGTTTTTT. Encoded protein: CASSLGGGHTGELFF.